This is a list of T cell receptor beta chains from one sample in a study of molecular identifiers for immune sequencing clone quantification. Using its own MiXCR run on the PCR reads, TCRdb lists one record per CDR3 protein. Of about 320,000 distinct CDR3 sequences detected, about a fifth appear once; the ten largest clones hold approximately 0.83%. The sequencing sample was made of naive CD8+ T cells from blood, with Jurkat cell RNA spiked in. The receptors shown here come from a human donor in good health. Some libraries in this study had Jurkat cell RNA spiked in. Each CDR3 is given with its conserved first and last residue. D genes are given only for firm matches. Only some rows state a clone size, as once, few, many or a class for expanded clones.

J,D,size,V,CDR3,DNA
TRBJ2-1,TRBD2,.,TRBV6-2/TRBV6-3,CASSLSGMVPNEQLF,TGTGCCAGCAGCCTTAGCGGGATGGTCCCCAATGAGCAGCTCTTC
TRBJ2-5,TRBD2,.,TRBV3-1,CASTLGLAVQETQYF,TGTGCCAGCACACTGGGACTAGCGGTACAAGAGACCCAGTACTTC
TRBJ2-1,.,many,TRBV29-1,CSVEGWGRYNEQFF,TGCAGCGTTGAAGGGTGGGGCAGGTACAATGAGCAGTTCTTC
TRBJ1-1,.,many,TRBV6-2/TRBV6-3,CASTQSLVSEAFF,TGTGCCAGCACCCAAAGCCTCGTCAGTGAAGCTTTCTTT
TRBJ2-7,.,many,TRBV28,CASSFGGWPKF,TGTGCCAGCAGTTTTGGTGGTTGGCCCAAATTC
TRBJ1-6,.,.,TRBV10-3,CATQTLNSPLHF,TGTGCCACACAAACACTTAATTCACCCCTCCACTTT
TRBJ2-3,TRBD2,many,TRBV6-4,CASSDRAGSSTDTQYF,TGTGCCAGCAGTGATCGAGCGGGATCTAGCACAGATACGCAGTATTTT
TRBJ2-5,.,many,TRBV7-9,CATRDLRETQYF,TGTGCCACGCGGGACTTGAGAGAGACCCAGTACTTC
TRBJ2-7,TRBD2,few,TRBV11-2,CASARPSGDSSYEQYF,TGTGCCAGCGCAAGGCCTAGCGGGGATAGCTCCTACGAGCAGTACTTC
TRBJ2-7,.,many,TRBV29-1,CSAEGYHEQYF,TGCAGCGCCGAGGGGTACCACGAGCAGTACTTC
TRBJ2-5,TRBD1,many,TRBV7-9,CASSPTRDRGNQETQYF,TGTGCCAGCAGCCCGACAAGGGACAGGGGGAACCAAGAGACCCAGTACTTC
TRBJ1-1,TRBD1,many,TRBV28,CASSFRQGSSEAFF,TGTGCCAGCAGCTTTAGACAGGGTTCGTCTGAAGCTTTCTTT
TRBJ2-3,TRBD1,.,TRBV12-3/TRBV12-4,CASSWYRGHTDTPYF,TGTGCCAGCAGTTGGTACAGGGGGCACACAGATACGCCGTATTTT
TRBJ2-2,.,many,TRBV6-5,CASSYQGMNTGELFF,TGTGCCAGCAGTTACCAGGGGATGAACACCGGGGAGCTGTTTTTT
TRBJ2-3,TRBD2,.,TRBV18,CASSPSSPAGSGTDLITTQYF,TGTGCCAGCTCACCATCTTCCCCAGCGGGATCCGGCACGGATCTTATCACTACGCAGTATTTT
TRBJ2-3,TRBD1,few,TRBV6-5,CASKIQGARSTDTQYF,TGTGCCAGCAAAATTCAGGGGGCAAGAAGCACAGATACGCAGTATTTT
TRBJ2-5,.,many,TRBV11-2,CASSPTLGLETQYF,TGTGCCAGCAGCCCCACCCTGGGTTTGGAGACCCAGTACTTC
TRBJ1-1,TRBD1,.,TRBV20-1,CSARDPGPMIGQGNGVTEAFF,TGCAGTGCTAGAGATCCAGGCCCGATGATCGGACAGGGGAACGGAGTGACTGAAGCTTTCTTT
TRBJ2-7,.,.,TRBV7-9,CASSSPGAMNEQYF,TGTGCCAGCAGCTCCCCCGGGGCGATGAACGAGCAGTACTTC
TRBJ1-5,.,many,TRBV12-3/TRBV12-4,CASSPVGDQPQHF,TGTGCCAGCAGTCCAGTGGGGGATCAGCCCCAGCATTTT
TRBJ2-2,.,.,TRBV19,CASSAINPGELFF,TGTGCCAGTAGTGCCATCAATCCCGGGGAGCTGTTTTTT
TRBJ2-2,TRBD2,few,TRBV10-3,CAISEPLAGGPGGYTGELFF,TGTGCCATCAGTGAGCCCCTAGCGGGAGGGCCGGGCGGCTACACCGGGGAGCTGTTTTTT
TRBJ2-1,TRBD1,many,TRBV12-3/TRBV12-4,CASSFMGQGRNEQFF,TGTGCCAGCAGTTTTATGGGACAGGGTCGGAATGAGCAGTTCTTC
TRBJ1-4,.,many,TRBV20-1,CSARPQGSNEKLFF,TGCAGTGCTAGGCCTCAGGGTTCTAATGAAAAACTGTTTTTT
TRBJ2-1,TRBD2,.,TRBV6-2/TRBV6-3,CASSYGGEGNEQFF,TGTGCCAGCAGTTACGGAGGGGAGGGCAATGAGCAGTTCTTC
TRBJ2-7,.,many,TRBV7-2,CASSLTQGSYEQYF,TGTGCCAGCAGCTTAACCCAGGGATCCTACGAGCAGTACTTC
TRBJ2-7,TRBD1,many,TRBV7-2,CASSLGLGQAYEQYF,TGTGCCAGCAGCTTAGGGTTGGGACAGGCCTACGAGCAGTACTTC
TRBJ2-2,TRBD1,many,TRBV29-1,CSVEGTGITNTGELFF,TGCAGCGTTGAGGGGACAGGGATCACGAACACCGGGGAGCTGTTTTTT
TRBJ2-7,.,many,TRBV19,CASSILFGRVEEQYF,TGTGCCAGTAGTATCCTTTTCGGCAGGGTTGAGGAGCAGTACTTC
TRBJ2-2,.,many,TRBV24-1,CATSDSDTGELFF,TGTGCCACCAGTGATTCGGACACCGGGGAGCTGTTTTTT
TRBJ2-7,TRBD2,many,TRBV5-1,CASSPGRDYTYEQYF,TGCGCCAGCAGTCCCGGCCGGGACTACACCTACGAGCAGTACTTC
TRBJ2-7,.,many,TRBV6-2/TRBV6-3,CASSRDKNPGEQYF,TGTGCCAGCAGTCGGGACAAGAACCCGGGGGAGCAGTACTTC
TRBJ2-1,TRBD1,many,TRBV20-1,CSAAFPGQSHNEQFF,TGCAGTGCCGCTTTCCCGGGACAGTCCCACAATGAGCAGTTCTTC
TRBJ2-3,.,.,TRBV6-2/TRBV6-3,CASSPGRYADTQYF,TGTGCCAGCAGTCCCGGCCGGTACGCAGATACGCAGTATTTT
TRBJ2-1,TRBD1,many,TRBV5-1,CASSFRQGRDEQFF,TGCGCCAGCAGCTTCCGACAGGGAAGGGATGAGCAGTTCTTC
TRBJ2-7,.,many,TRBV30,CAWSVSTGSSYEQYF,TGTGCCTGGAGTGTTTCGACGGGGAGCTCCTACGAGCAGTACTTC
TRBJ2-7,.,many,TRBV20-1,CSASEQGYEQYF,TGCAGTGCTAGTGAACAGGGATACGAGCAGTACTTC
TRBJ2-2,.,.,TRBV7-9,CASSFPNHNTGELFF,TGTGCCAGCAGCTTTCCCAATCATAACACCGGGGAGCTGTTTTTT
TRBJ2-5,TRBD2,.,TRBV4-1,CASSQLAGGETQYF,TGCGCCAGCAGCCAACTCGCCGGGGGGGAGACCCAGTACTTC
TRBJ2-1,.,.,TRBV3-1,CASSQDLRGDEQFF,TGTGCCAGCAGCCAAGATCTTAGGGGGGATGAGCAGTTCTTC
TRBJ1-3,.,many,TRBV4-3,CASSQDAGGSGNTIYF,TGCGCCAGCAGCCAAGATGCGGGGGGATCGGGAAACACCATATATTTT
TRBJ2-7,TRBD1,.,TRBV12-3/TRBV12-4,CASSSTGVLGQYF,TGTGCCAGCAGTTCTACAGGGGTTCTCGGGCAGTACTTC
TRBJ1-1,.,many,TRBV28,CASSFRGVNTEAFF,TGTGCCAGCAGTTTTCGAGGAGTGAACACTGAAGCTTTCTTT
TRBJ2-5,.,.,TRBV12-3/TRBV12-4,CASSPPEGQETQYF,TGTGCCAGCAGTCCGCCAGAGGGCCAAGAGACCCAGTACTTC
TRBJ2-5,.,few,TRBV12-3/TRBV12-4,CASSPEVLGKTQYF,TGTGCCAGCTCCCCGGAGGTTCTCGGAAAGACCCAGTACTTC